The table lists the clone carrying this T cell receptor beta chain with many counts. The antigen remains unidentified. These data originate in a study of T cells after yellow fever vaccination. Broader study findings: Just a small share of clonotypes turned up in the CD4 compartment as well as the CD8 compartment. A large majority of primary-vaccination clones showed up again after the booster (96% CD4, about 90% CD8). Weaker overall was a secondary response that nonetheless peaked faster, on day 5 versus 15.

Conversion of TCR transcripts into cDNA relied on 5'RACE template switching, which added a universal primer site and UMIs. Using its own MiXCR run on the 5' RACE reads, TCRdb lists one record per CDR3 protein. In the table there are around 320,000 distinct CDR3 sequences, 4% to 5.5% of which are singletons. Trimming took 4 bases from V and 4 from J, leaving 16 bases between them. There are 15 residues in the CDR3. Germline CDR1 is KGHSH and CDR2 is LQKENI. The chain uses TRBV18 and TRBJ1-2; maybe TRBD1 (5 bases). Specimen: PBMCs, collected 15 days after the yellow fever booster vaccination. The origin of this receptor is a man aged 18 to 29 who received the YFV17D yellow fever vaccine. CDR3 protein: CASSQTVSRVYGYTF. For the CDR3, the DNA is TGTGCCAGCTCACAGACAGTTAGCAGGGTCTATGGCTACACCTTC.